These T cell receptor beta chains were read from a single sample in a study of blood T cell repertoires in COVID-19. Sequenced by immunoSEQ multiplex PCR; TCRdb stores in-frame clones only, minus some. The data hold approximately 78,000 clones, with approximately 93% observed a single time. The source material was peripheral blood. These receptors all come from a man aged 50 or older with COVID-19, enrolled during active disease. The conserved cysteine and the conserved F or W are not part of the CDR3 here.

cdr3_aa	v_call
ASSQVGQGPRDEQF	TRBV4-1
SASSGAWQNNSPLH	TRBV20-1
ATSDPGRTDTQY	TRBV24-1
ASSTRTGDNSPLH	TRBV19
AWRMTSGNEQF	TRBV30
ASSQPSGRRYNEQF	TRBV3-1/TRBV3-2
ASSGTSGKREEQF	TRBV2
ASSQDLGLGSYNEQF	TRBV4-2
ASRPTSAMWNEQF	TRBV2
SVERDRSYNEQF	TRBV29-1